A few counts support the clone carrying this TCR beta chain. No antigen is known for it. The study reverse transcribed the entire isolated RNA, so it sequenced expressed TCRB transcripts. The assay was immunoSEQ multiplex PCR, and TCRdb's table has in-frame clones only and misses some. The table shows 680,000 or so clones, with over 10% occurring only once. The entry originates in a study of beta chain features in type 1 diabetes. The study, taken as a whole, reports: Patients with Type 1 diabetes showed moderately but significantly shorter TCRB CDR3s in all four CD4+ subsets.

V was trimmed by 0 bases and J by 5 bases, leaving 8 bases between them. Per the germline V gene, CDR1 is SGHRS and CDR2 is YFSETQ. The CDR3 is 14 residues long. Sequencing was carried out using naive CD4+ T cells from blood. The V call is TRBV5-1, the J call TRBJ2-2; the D is unclear. This receptor was obtained from a man in his late teens or twenties with type 1 diabetes. This CDR3 reads CASSLVQLTGELFF. The CDR3, as DNA: TGCGCCAGCAGCTTGGTCCAATTAACCGGGGAGCTGTTTTTT.